This T cell receptor (beta chain) was sequenced in a study of beta chain features in type 1 diabetes. On the study more broadly: Patients shared similar age, gender and cell yields with healthy donors. Whole-study results and caveats: Shortening of TCRB CDR3s, moderate but significant, appeared in all four CD4+ subsets of Type 1 diabetes patients. A potential PCR bias toward shorter templates would be equal in patient and control samples.

This CDR3 region has 15 residues. Trimming removed 1 base from V and 2 bases from J; junction bases left unmatched: 4. CDR1 is SGHRS and CDR2 is YFSETQ in the germline V gene. Purities over 95% were achieved in all sorted populations. Comment on this clone: The antigen is unknown.

As every portion of the isolated RNA was reverse transcribed, the sequencing read expressed TCRB transcripts. Repertoires were generated with immunoSEQ multiplex PCR, while TCRdb's copy carries only in-frame clones and drops some. The data hold 300,000 to 450,000 clones, with 15% to 20% observed a single time. This sequence joins TRBV5-1 and TRBJ2-7, with 9 nucleotides matching TRBD2. This sequence was found in a young woman in good health. Sequencing was performed on naive CD4+ T cells from blood. CDR3 nucleotide sequence: TGCGCCAGCAGCTTGATACGCGGGAGGGCCTACGAGCAGTACTTC. It yields the protein CASSLIRGRAYEQYF.